The 12 T cell receptor beta chains presented below share a single source sample, sequenced in a study of blood T cell repertoires in COVID-19. The method was immunoSEQ multiplex PCR; TCRdb's version includes in-frame clones alone and lacks a portion of them. Of 300,000 to 350,000 clones detected, about 90% appear once; the ten largest clones hold roughly 2.3%. The sequenced sample consisted of peripheral blood. The receptors stem from a man between 18 and 29 years old with active or convalescent COVID-19.

The V call is TRBV27, the J call TRBJ2-3, with TRBD2 matching over 8 bases. Germline V gene sequence: CDR1 MNHEY, CDR2 SMNVEV (reference sequence). V trimming: 0 bases; J trimming: 6 bases; junction bases outside the gene matches: 8. This CDR3 contains 16 residues. The CDR3 DNA reads TGTGCCAGCAGTTTATCTAGCGGGATTATTACTGATACGCAGTATTTT. Translation gives CASSLSSGIITDTQYF.

The chain recombines TRBV7-3 with TRBJ2-1; 12 bases line up with TRBD2. V shed 4 bases and J 7 bases; nucleotides not matched to a gene: 5. The CDR3 runs to 15 residues. The germline V gene encodes CDR1 SGHTA and CDR2 FQGTGA. The CDR3 coding sequence is TGTGCCAGCAGCTCTAGACTAGCGGGAGTAAATGAGCAGTTCTTC. Its protein product is CASSSRLAGVNEQFF.

The gene calls are TRBV9 and TRBJ1-4; a weak D match, TRBD1 (5 bases). Germline-derived CDR1 and CDR2 are SGDLS and YYNGEE. The CDR3 runs 14 residues. Trimming shortened V by 4 bases and J by 6 bases, and 13 bases separated the two germline ends. CDR3 bases: TGTGCCAGCAGCTACCAGGGAGGGGATGAAAAACTGTTTTTT. This sequence encodes CASSYQGGDEKLFF.

The chain couples TRBV11-3 to TRBJ1-6, with no clear D. Trimming pared 1 base from V and 4 bases from J, leaving 8 bases between. CDR1 and CDR2 from the germline V gene are SGHNT and YENEEA. The CDR3 is made up of 15 amino acids. The DNA of the CDR3 is TGTGCCAGCAGCTTAGTGGGCAGATATAATTCACCCCTCCACTTT. Translating gives CASSLVGRYNSPLHF. The full variable domain, in which reference TRBV11-3 and TRBJ1-6 provide the parts outside the CDR3, is EAGVVQSPRYKIIEKKQPVAFWCNPISGHNTLYWYLQNLGQGPELLIRYENEEAVDDSQLPKDRFSAERLKGVDSTLKIQPAELGDSAVYLCASSLVGRYNSPLHFGNGTRLTVT.

This clone was observed a few times. The chain is built from TRBV10-3 and TRBJ2-7, with D tentatively TRBD1 (6 bases). This CDR3 has 14 residues. Germline V gene data show CDR1 as ENHRY and CDR2 as SYGVKD. V gave up 4 bases and J gave up 5 bases, with 15 bases separating them. CDR3 coding DNA: TGTGCCATCAGTGTGTCTTACAGGGACCACGAGCAGTACTTC. Protein sequence: CAISVSYRDHEQYF.

The chain joins TRBV5-6 to TRBJ1-4; D is perhaps TRBD1 (5 bases). In germline, CDR1 is SGHDT, CDR2 YYEEEE. Trimming took off 3 bases at V and 8 bases at J, with 23 bases between the two ends. The CDR3 runs 17 residues. The CDR3 loop is CASSWGDYSDTKEKLFF. CDR3 in DNA: TGTGCCAGCAGCTGGGGGGATTACAGCGATACAAAGGAAAAACTGTTTTTT.

This clone was picked up one time. The rearrangement joins TRBV27 to TRBJ1-5; possibly TRBD1 for D (6 bases). CDR1 is MNHEY, CDR2 SMNVEV, per germline (reference sequence). V was trimmed by 3 bases and J by 1 base, leaving 19 bases between them. CDR3 length: 18 amino acids. CDR3 residues: CASSLNSRGGGSNQPQHF. The CDR3 bases are TGTGCCAGCAGTTTGAATAGCAGGGGCGGGGGGAGCAATCAGCCCCAGCATTTT.

This chain links TRBV5-4 with TRBJ1-5; 8 bases map to TRBD1. The CDR3 spans 15 residues. The ends lost 4 bases at V and 1 base at J; junction bases unmatched: 4. Germline lookup yields CDR1 SGHNT and CDR2 YYREEE (reference sequence). The CDR3, as DNA: TGTGCCAGCAGCGTGGACAGGGCCAGCAATCAGCCCCAGCATTTT. Its translation: CASSVDRASNQPQHF. The entire variable domain, with the rest obtained from reference TRBV5-4 and TRBJ1-5, is as follows: ETGVTQSPTHLIKTRGQQVTLRCSSQSGHNTVSWYQQALGQGPQFIFQYYREEENGRGNFPPRFSGLQFPNYSSELNVNALELDDSALYLCASSVDRASNQPQHFGDGTRLSIL.

The gene calls are TRBV13 and TRBJ2-1, with 10 positions matching TRBD2. The CDR3 contains 18 residues. The V gene's germline CDR1 is PRHDT and CDR2 FYEKMQ (reference sequence). The V and J ends lost 5 bases and 4 bases, in that order; junction bases with no gene match: 14. The CDR3 spells CASSPQGGGTSDYNEQFF. Here the CDR3 DNA reads TGTGCCAGCAGCCCGCAGGGGGGCGGGACTAGCGATTACAATGAGCAGTTCTTC.

This chain uses TRBV5-1 with TRBJ2-1; 9 bases are shared with TRBD2. Trimming removed 4 bases from V and 4 bases from J; junction bases left unmatched: 6. CDR3 size: 15 residues. From germline, CDR1 is SGHRS and CDR2 YFSETQ. Here the CDR3 DNA reads TGCGCCAGCAGCGGGGGGACTAGCCCGTACAATGAGCAGTTCTTC. This gives the protein CASSGGTSPYNEQFF.

The rearrangement uses TRBV4-1 and TRBJ1-2; 10 bases match TRBD1. The CDR3 consists of 16 residues. Trimming took 1 base from V and 7 from J; bases not matched to a gene: 9. The germline CDR1 and CDR2 sequences are MGHRA and YSYEKL. The CDR3 is CASSQGWDRGRGGYTF. The CDR3 DNA is TGCGCCAGCAGCCAAGGATGGGACAGGGGAAGGGGTGGCTACACCTTC.

This sequence joins TRBV15 and TRBJ2-5, with TRBD2 matching 8 bases. Trimming took 4 bases from V and 5 from J; bases not matched to a gene: 15. The CDR3 is 17 amino acids. CDR1 LNHNV and CDR2 YYDKDF come from the germline V gene (reference sequence). DNA for the CDR3: TGTGCCACCAGCATTGGAGCGGGGGAGGAGGATAAGGAGACCCAGTACTTC. This gives the protein CATSIGAGEEDKETQYF. Full variable domain (remainder filled in from reference TRBV15 and TRBJ2-5): DAMVIQNPRYQVTQFGKPVTLSCSQTLNHNVMYWYQQKSSQAPKLLFHYYDKDFNNEADTPDNFQSRRPNTSFCFLDIRSPGLGDTAMYLCATSIGAGEEDKETQYFGPGTRLLVL.